This entry lists 13 T cell receptor beta chains sequenced from one sample in a study of PD-1 blockade in classical Hodgkin lymphoma (dated by TCRdb to about 2020). The time point label here, explained by the study, means: cycle 2 day 1 (C2D1) of nivolumab. Every trial patient had relapsed following autologous stem cell transplantation, and prior brentuximab vedotin exposure was what differed among cohorts A, B and C. Libraries were prepared through the immunoSEQ multiplex PCR assay. This is the immuneACCESS table as TCRdb keeps it, with only in-frame sequences that have V and J called. A part of the clones is gone; compared with another copy, unresolved V genes explain less than half, and the rest is unexplained. This sample holds 20,000 to 25,000 clones; roughly 73% were observed only once. Approximately 24% of the sample comes from the top ten. This material consisted of peripheral blood mononuclear cells (PBMCs), taken before the second cycle of nivolumab. The receptors derive from a human donor with classical Hodgkin lymphoma.

The chain has TRBV14 and TRBJ1-2; 11 nucleotides align to TRBD1. J lost 4 bases, V lost 2 bases, and 3 bases had no gene match. The CDR3 consists of 15 residues. Germline CDR1 and CDR2: SGHDN and FVKESK. Here the CDR3 DNA reads TGTGCCAGCAGCCAACTGGGACAGGGGGTCTATGGCTACACCTTC. Protein product: CASSQLGQGVYGYTF. Complete variable domain (other parts from reference TRBV14 and TRBJ1-2): EAGVTQFPSHSVIEKGQTVTLRCDPISGHDNLYWYRRVMGKEIKFLLHFVKESKQDESGMPNNRFLAERTGGTYSTLKVQPAELEDSGVYFCASSQLGQGVYGYTFGSGTRLTVV.

This clone was found a few times. The chain has TRBV2 and TRBJ1-2, with unresolved D. The CDR3 covers 12 residues. Deletions cut 7 bases from V and 1 base from J, with 7 bases between. Germline values: CDR1 SNHLY, CDR2 FYNNEI. The CDR3: CASTGLNYGYTF. CDR3 nucleotide sequence: TGTGCCAGCACCGGACTTAACTATGGCTACACCTTC.

This chain joins TRBV7-2 and TRBJ2-5; 9 nucleotides match TRBD2. The end of the DNA aligns better with TRBJ2-7, so the J call may be wrong. This CDR3 has 16 amino acids. Looked up from germline, CDR1 is SGHTA and CDR2 is FQGNSA. CDR3 loop: CASSLVASGKLYEQYF. The CDR3 DNA reads as TGTGCCAGCAGCTTAGTGGCTAGCGGGAAACTCTACGAGCAGTACTTC.

The rearrangement joins TRBV6-5 to TRBJ2-1; D might be TRBD1 (5 bases). CDR1 MNHEY and CDR2 SVGAGI come from the germline V gene. V shed 5 bases and J shed 2 bases, with 7 bases lying between them. The CDR3 has 13 residues. This CDR3 is CASSRRAYNEQFF. Here the CDR3 DNA reads TGTGCCAGCAGTCGCAGGGCCTACAATGAGCAGTTCTTC.

Written as DNA, the CDR3 is TGTGCCAGCAGTTACGAGGACACGGGCATCTACGAGCAGTACTTC. Translated: CASSYEDTGIYEQYF. The genes are TRBV6-6 and TRBJ2-7, with a weak D call TRBD1 (5 bases). The germline gives CDR1 MNHNY, CDR2 SVGAGI (reference sequence). The ends were cut back, 2 bases at V and 3 bases at J, with 14 bases in the middle. The length of the CDR3 is 15 residues.

This clone was seen a handful of times. V and J are TRBV27 and TRBJ1-1, with 8 bases lining up with TRBD1. V lost 4 bases and J lost 0; bases outside the gene matches: 7. CDR3 size: 16 residues. Germline V gene sequence: CDR1 MNHEY, CDR2 SMNVEV (reference sequence). The CDR3 nucleotides are TGTGCCAGCAGTTCTAGGGACAGGTGGGTGAACACTGAAGCTTTCTTT. This encodes CASSSRDRWVNTEAFF.

The chain has TRBV19 and TRBJ1-5, with a weak D call TRBD1 (6 bases). Germline V gene sequence: CDR1 LNHDA, CDR2 SQIVND (reference sequence). V shed 7 bases and J shed 2 bases, with 15 bases lying between them. The length of the CDR3 is 15 residues. The DNA of the CDR3 is TGTGCCAGTATCCCCACAGGGTATGGCAATCAGCCCCAGCATTTT. This sequence encodes CASIPTGYGNQPQHF.

This sequence joins TRBV29-1 and TRBJ2-6; D not certain. The germline V and J ends were trimmed by 7 bases and 0 bases, with 7 bases remaining between them. The CDR3 totals 13 residues. Looked up from germline, CDR1 is SQVTM and CDR2 is ANQGSEA. The CDR3 DNA reads as TGCAGCGCCCGGAACTCTGGGGCCAACGTCCTGACTTTC. Protein sequence: CSARNSGANVLTF.

This sequence joins TRBV19 and TRBJ2-1, with D tentatively TRBD2 (5 bases). Germline V lookup: CDR1 LNHDA, CDR2 SQIVND (reference sequence). With 3 bases removed from V and 1 base from J, the gap between germline ends came to 7 bases. This CDR3 comprises 14 residues. The CDR3 sequence is CASSIGNSYNEQFF. The CDR3 DNA reads TGTGCCAGTAGTATCGGGAATTCCTACAATGAGCAGTTCTTC. Combining the CDR3 with reference TRBV19 and TRBJ2-1 gives the whole variable domain DGGITQSPKYLFRKEGQNVTLSCEQNLNHDAMYWYRQDPGQGLRLIYYSQIVNDFQKGDIAEGYSVSREKKESFPLTVTSAQKNPTAFYLCASSIGNSYNEQFFGPGTRLTVL.

This rearrangement joins TRBV20-1 to TRBJ2-1; D not certain. CDR1 and CDR2 from the germline V gene are DFQATT and SNEGSKA (reference sequence). This CDR3 has 11 residues. Trimming took 2 bases from V and 10 from J, leaving 9 bases between them. The CDR3 sequence is CSARIRQEQFF. CDR3 sequence (DNA): TGCAGTGCTAGAATTCGGCAAGAGCAGTTCTTC.

This sequence joins TRBV7-9 and TRBJ2-3, with D unclear. The CDR3 spans 15 residues. CDR1 SEHNR and CDR2 FQNEAQ come from the germline V gene (reference sequence). Trimming removed 3 bases at V and 0 bases at J, with 10 bases between. CDR3: CASSFRLSSTDTQYF. The CDR3 bases are TGTGCCAGCAGCTTTCGGCTCTCTAGCACAGATACGCAGTATTTT. The variable domain in full, with the rest retrieved from reference TRBV7-9 and TRBJ2-3, is DTGVSQNPRHKITKRGQNVTFRCDPISEHNRLYWYRQTLGQGPEFLTYFQNEAQLEKSRLLSDRFSAERPKGSFSTLEIQRTEQGDSAMYLCASSFRLSSTDTQYFGPGTRLTVL.

The chain carries TRBV5-4 and TRBJ2-6; D is uncertain. Trimming removed 1 base at V and 0 bases at J, with 5 bases between. The CDR3 covers 15 residues. The germline CDR1 and CDR2 sequences are SGHNT and YYREEE (reference sequence). This CDR3 is CASSLLGSGANVLTF. The CDR3 region has the DNA TGTGCCAGCAGCTTGTTGGGCTCTGGGGCCAACGTCCTGACTTTC.

The chain links TRBV7-9 to TRBJ2-6; D may be TRBD2 (6 bases). The CDR3 contains 19 residues. Trimming left V 6 bases short and J 1 base short, with 22 bases between. Per germline, CDR1 SEHNR and CDR2 FQNEAQ (reference sequence). The chain's CDR3 is CASRHPRGTDSSGANVLTF. CDR3 bases: TGTGCCAGCAGGCACCCGCGGGGAACAGACAGTTCTGGGGCCAACGTCCTGACTTTC.